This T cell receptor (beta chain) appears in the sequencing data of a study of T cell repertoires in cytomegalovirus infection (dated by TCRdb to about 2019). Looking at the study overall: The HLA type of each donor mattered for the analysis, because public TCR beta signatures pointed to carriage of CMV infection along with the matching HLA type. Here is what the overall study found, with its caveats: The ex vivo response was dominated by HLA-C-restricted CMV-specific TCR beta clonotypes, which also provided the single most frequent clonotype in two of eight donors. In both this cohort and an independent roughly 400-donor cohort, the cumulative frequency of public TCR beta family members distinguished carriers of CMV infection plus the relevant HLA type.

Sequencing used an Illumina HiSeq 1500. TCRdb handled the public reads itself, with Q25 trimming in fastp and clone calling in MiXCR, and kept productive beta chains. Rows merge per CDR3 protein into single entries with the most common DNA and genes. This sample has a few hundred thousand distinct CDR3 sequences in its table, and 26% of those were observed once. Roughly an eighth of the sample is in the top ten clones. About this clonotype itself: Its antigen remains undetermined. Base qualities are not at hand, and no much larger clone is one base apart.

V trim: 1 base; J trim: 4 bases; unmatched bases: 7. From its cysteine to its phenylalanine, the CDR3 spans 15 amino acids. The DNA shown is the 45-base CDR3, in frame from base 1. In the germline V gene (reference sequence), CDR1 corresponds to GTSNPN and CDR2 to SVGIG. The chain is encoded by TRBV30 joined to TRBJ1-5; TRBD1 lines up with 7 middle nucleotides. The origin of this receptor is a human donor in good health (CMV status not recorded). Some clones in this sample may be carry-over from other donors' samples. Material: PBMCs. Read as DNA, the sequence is TGTGCCTGGAGTGGAAACAGGGGCGTTAATCAGCCCCAGCATTTT. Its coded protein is CAWSGNRGVNQPQHF.